This T cell receptor beta chain was recorded in a study of T cells after posttransplantation cyclophosphamide. With regard to this clone: Its target is unknown.

The protocol was immunoSEQ multiplex PCR, while the TCRdb copy is restricted to in-frame clones and leaves out a portion. This table has about 32,000 clones, 70% to 90% appearing once. The CDR3 totals 15 residues. Looked up from germline, CDR1 is MGHRA and CDR2 is YSYEKL. The V and J ends lost 4 bases and 11 bases, in that order; junction bases with no gene match: 9. Study findings and constraints: TRB clonality was highly associated with recipient CMV seropositivity and reactivation. Later blood repertoires were often dominated by clones from the donor CD8+ memory compartment. Tissue-infiltrating T cells from skin or gut overlapped little with blood T cells.

Sequencing input: PBMCs. The receptor's source is a woman aged 40 to 50 with a blood cancer, CMV-positive, and with a related stem cell donor. The chain couples TRBV4-1 to TRBJ1-4; 11 bases map to TRBD1. CDR3 DNA sequence: TGCGCCAGCAGCCCGCGCTTGGGACAGGGGGTTAAACTGTTTTTT. Its translation: CASSPRLGQGVKLFF.